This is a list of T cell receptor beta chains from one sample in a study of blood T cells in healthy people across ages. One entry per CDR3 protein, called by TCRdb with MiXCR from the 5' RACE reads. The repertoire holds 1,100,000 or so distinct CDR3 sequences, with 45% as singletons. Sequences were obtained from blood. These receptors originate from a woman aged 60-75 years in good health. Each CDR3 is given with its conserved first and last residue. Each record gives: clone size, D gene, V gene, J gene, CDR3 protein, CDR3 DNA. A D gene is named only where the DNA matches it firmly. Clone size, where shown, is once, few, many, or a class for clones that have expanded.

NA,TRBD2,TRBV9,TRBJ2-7,CASSPSGRGDYEQYF,TGTGCCAGCAGTCCTAGCGGGAGGGGAGATTACGAGCAGTACTTC
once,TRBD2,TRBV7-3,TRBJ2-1,CANSFRLAGGPLSYNEQFF,TGTGCCAACAGCTTTAGACTAGCGGGAGGGCCCTTGTCCTACAATGAGCAGTTCTTC
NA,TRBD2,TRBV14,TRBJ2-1,CASSQAPSGRFEQFF,TGTGCCAGCAGCCAAGCCCCTAGCGGGAGATTTGAGCAGTTCTTC
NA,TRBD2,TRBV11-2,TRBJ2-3,CASSLDRRASGLTDTQYF,TGTGCCAGCAGCTTAGATCGGCGGGCTAGCGGACTCACAGATACGCAGTATTTT
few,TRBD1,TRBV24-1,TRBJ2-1,CATGVSQGALNEQFF,TGTGCCACTGGCGTGTCACAGGGGGCGTTGAATGAGCAGTTCTTC
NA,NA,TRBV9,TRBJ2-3,CASSSDALRLDTQYF,TGTGCCAGCAGCTCGGACGCCCTCCGTTTAGATACGCAGTATTTT
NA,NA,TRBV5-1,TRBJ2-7,CASSLDPLRGGPYEQYF,TGCGCCAGCAGCTTGGACCCTCTACGTGGGGGACCTTACGAGCAGTACTTC
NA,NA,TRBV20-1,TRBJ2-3,CSARVPFPGADTQYF,TGCAGTGCTAGAGTGCCCTTCCCGGGTGCAGATACGCAGTATTTT
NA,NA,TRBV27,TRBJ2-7,CARVSNQYSYNEQYF,TGTGCCAGAGTTTCCAACCAGTACTCCTACAATGAGCAGTACTTC
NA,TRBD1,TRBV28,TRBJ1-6,CASSPRTGEAVSPLHF,TGTGCCAGCAGTCCCCGGACAGGGGAGGCAGTGTCACCCCTCCACTTT
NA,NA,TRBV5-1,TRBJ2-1,CASSLISGSDEQFF,TGCGCCAGCAGCTTGATCAGCGGGTCCGATGAGCAGTTCTTC
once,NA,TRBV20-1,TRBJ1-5,CSALGGQPEYSNQPQHF,TGCAGTGCCCTGGGGGGGCAGCCGGAATATAGCAATCAGCCCCAGCATTTT
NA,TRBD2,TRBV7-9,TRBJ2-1,CASSLASGNRGEQFF,TGTGCCAGCAGCTTAGCTAGCGGGAATAGGGGTGAGCAGTTCTTC
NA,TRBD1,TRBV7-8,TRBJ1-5,CASSRVPGTGGSQPQHF,TGTGCCAGCAGCCGAGTCCCCGGGACAGGGGGCAGCCAGCCCCAGCATTTT
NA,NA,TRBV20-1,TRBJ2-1,CSARGGKPDYNEQFF,TGCAGTGCTAGAGGTGGGAAGCCTGACTACAATGAGCAGTTCTTC
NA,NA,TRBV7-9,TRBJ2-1,CASSLAQGIYNEQFF,TGTGCCAGCAGCTTAGCGCAGGGCATATACAATGAGCAGTTCTTC
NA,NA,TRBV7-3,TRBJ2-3,CASSLRGHTDTQYF,TGTGCCAGCAGCTTAAGGGGACACACAGATACGCAGTATTTT
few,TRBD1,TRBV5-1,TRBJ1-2,CASRETGGGYGYTF,TGCGCCAGCAGGGAGACAGGGGGCGGCTATGGCTACACCTTC
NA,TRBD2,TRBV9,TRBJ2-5,CASSNEAGGPREQYF,TGTGCCAGCAGTAACGAGGCGGGAGGGCCTCGGGAGCAGTACTTC
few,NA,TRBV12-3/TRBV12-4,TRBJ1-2,CASKGLRRNGYTF,TGTGCCAGCAAAGGACTGCGCCGAAACGGCTACACCTTC
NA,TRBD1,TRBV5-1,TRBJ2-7,CASSATGVHSSYEQYF,TGCGCCAGCAGCGCCACAGGGGTCCATAGCTCCTACGAGCAGTACTTC
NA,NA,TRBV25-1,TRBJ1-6,CASSDGADSPLHF,TGTGCCAGCAGTGATGGGGCCGATTCACCCCTCCACTTT
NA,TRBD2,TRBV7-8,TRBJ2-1,CASSLRLPAGGNEQFF,TGTGCCAGCAGCTTAAGGTTACCAGCGGGAGGGAATGAGCAGTTCTTC
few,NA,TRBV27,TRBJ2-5,CASSPPYQETQYF,TGTGCCAGCAGTCCCCCTTACCAAGAGACCCAGTACTTC
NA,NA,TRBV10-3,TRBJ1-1,CAIRESLGTVNTEAFF,TGTGCCATCAGGGAGTCGTTAGGGACGGTGAACACTGAAGCTTTCTTT
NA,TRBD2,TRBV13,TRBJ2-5,CPSSLGRAGGETQYF,TGTCCCAGCAGCTTAGGACGAGCGGGAGGAGAGACCCAGTACTTC
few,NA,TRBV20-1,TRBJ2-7,CSASPGLQYEQYF,TGCAGTGCTAGCCCAGGACTGCAATACGAGCAGTACTTC
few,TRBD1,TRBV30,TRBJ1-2,CAFTPSTGPIHTF,TGTGCCTTTACCCCCTCGACAGGGCCCATCCACACCTTC
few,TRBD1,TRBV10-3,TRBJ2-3,CAISGQGGIKDTQYF,TGTGCCATCAGTGGACAGGGGGGAATTAAAGATACGCAGTATTTT
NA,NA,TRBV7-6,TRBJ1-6,CASSLEEWHGSPLHF,TGTGCCAGCAGCTTAGAGGAGTGGCACGGTTCACCCCTCCACTTT
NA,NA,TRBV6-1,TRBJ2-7,CASSEGTSTTYEQYF,TGTGCCAGCAGTGAAGGGACATCTACTACCTACGAGCAGTACTTC
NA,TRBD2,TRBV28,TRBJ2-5,CASSPSGLGIGETQYF,TGTGCCAGCAGTCCCTCGGGACTAGGAATAGGAGAGACCCAGTACTTC
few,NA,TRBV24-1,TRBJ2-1,CATSDLGGNEQFF,TGTGCCACCAGTGATTTGGGGGGGAATGAGCAGTTCTTC
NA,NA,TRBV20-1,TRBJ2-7,CSASLSFYEQYF,TGCAGTGCTAGTCTGTCTTTCTACGAGCAGTACTTC
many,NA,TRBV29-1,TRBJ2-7,CSVVLANYEQYF,TGCAGCGTTGTACTGGCGAACTACGAGCAGTACTTC
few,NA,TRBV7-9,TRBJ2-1,CASSSAEGGPYNEQFF,TGTGCCAGCAGCTCCGCCGAAGGAGGGCCCTACAATGAGCAGTTCTTC
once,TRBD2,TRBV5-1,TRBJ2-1,CASSLDGTRTYEQFF,TGCGCCAGCAGCTTGGACGGGACTAGAACTTATGAGCAGTTCTTC
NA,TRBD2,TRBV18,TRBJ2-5,CASSPLADNWETQYF,TGTGCCAGCTCACCTCTAGCGGATAATTGGGAGACCCAGTACTTC
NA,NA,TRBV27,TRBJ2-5,CASSREAYNEQYF,TGTGCCAGCAGTCGGGAAGCGTACAATGAGCAGTACTTC
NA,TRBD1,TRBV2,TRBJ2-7,CARGTGSTYEQYF,TGTGCCAGGGGGACAGGGAGTACCTACGAGCAGTACTTC
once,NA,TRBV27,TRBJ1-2,CASSLSGPSGPYGYTF,TGTGCCAGCAGTTTATCGGGCCCTTCTGGCCCCTATGGCTACACCTTC
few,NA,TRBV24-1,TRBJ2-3,CATSGMYTDTQYF,TGTGCCACCAGTGGGATGTACACAGATACGCAGTATTTT
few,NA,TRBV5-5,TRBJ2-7,CASSLENYAYEQYF,TGTGCCAGCAGCTTAGAGAACTATGCCTACGAGCAGTACTTC
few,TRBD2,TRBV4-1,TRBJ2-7,CASSQEGLAEYYEQYF,TGCGCCAGCAGCCAAGAAGGACTAGCGGAATACTACGAGCAGTACTTC
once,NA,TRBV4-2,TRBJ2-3,CASSQIRSGGNTQYF,TGTGCCAGCAGCCAAATCCGATCGGGCGGGAATACGCAGTATTTT
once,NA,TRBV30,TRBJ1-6,CAWTRAGGNSPLHF,TGTGCCTGGACCCGGGCGGGGGGAAATTCACCCCTCCACTTT
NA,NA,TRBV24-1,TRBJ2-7,CATSEDLRVPGEQYF,TGTGCCACCAGTGAAGACCTCAGGGTCCCCGGCGAGCAGTACTTC
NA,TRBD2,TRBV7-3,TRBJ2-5,CASSLYRLAGGTNEQYF,TGTGCCAGCAGCTTATATCGACTCGCGGGAGGGACCAATGAGCAGTACTTC
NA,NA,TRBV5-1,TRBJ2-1,CASTEWGTPDNEQFF,TGCGCCAGCACCGAGTGGGGAACACCTGACAATGAGCAGTTCTTC
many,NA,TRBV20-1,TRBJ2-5,CSAGEETQYF,TGCAGTGCTGGAGAAGAGACCCAGTACTTC
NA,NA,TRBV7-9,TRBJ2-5,CASSPAGVYGQYF,TGTGCCAGCAGTCCAGCCGGGGTTTACGGGCAGTACTTC
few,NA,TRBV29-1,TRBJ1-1,CTGTEAFF,TGCACCGGCACTGAAGCTTTCTTT
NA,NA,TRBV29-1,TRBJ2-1,CSVGGLLPGPGTARAVGSYNEQFF,TGCAGCGTTGGGGGACTTCTTCCCGGACCGGGGACAGCAAGGGCGGTGGGCTCCTACAATGAGCAGTTCTTC
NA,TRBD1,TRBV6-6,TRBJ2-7,CASSVTGTGFTEQYF,TGTGCCAGCAGTGTCACCGGGACAGGGTTTACCGAGCAGTACTTC
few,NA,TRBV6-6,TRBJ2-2,CASTRGANTGELFF,TGTGCCAGCACCCGTGGCGCGAACACCGGGGAGCTGTTTTTT
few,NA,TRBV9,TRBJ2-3,CASSVGSLTAGGDTQYF,TGTGCCAGCAGCGTAGGTTCTTTGACGGCGGGCGGAGATACGCAGTATTTT
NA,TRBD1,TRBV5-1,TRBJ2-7,CTSSLTTGTGGYEQYF,TGCACCAGCAGCTTGACGACCGGGACAGGGGGTTACGAGCAGTACTTC
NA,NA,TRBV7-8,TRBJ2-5,CASRTLNEQYF,TGTGCCAGCAGGACTCTCAATGAGCAGTACTTC
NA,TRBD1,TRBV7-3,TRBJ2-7,CASSLVGTGVSYEQYF,TGTGCCAGCAGCTTAGTCGGGACAGGGGTCTCCTACGAGCAGTACTTC